What follows are 18 T cell receptor beta chains derived from one specimen sequenced in a study of regulatory T cells in long-lasting Graves disease. The time point is: persistent/refractory GD, antithyroid drugs over 5 years with positive TRAb. Making the TCR library involved RNA that had been extracted from PBMCs. iRepertoire HTBI primers and Arm-PCR of CDR3 regions built TCR beta libraries. From the multiplex PCR reads, TCRdb called clonotypes with MiXCR, one entry per CDR3 protein. This sample has around 340,000 distinct CDR3 sequences; around 19% occur once, and the top ten carry 25% to 30%. Sequencing used peripheral blood mononuclear cells (PBMCs), obtained when the disease was refractory, from a patient treated with antithyroid drugs. The receptors derive from a female donor with Graves disease.

This clonotype has more than one count but fewer than ten. J is TRBJ2-4 and V is TRBV9, with D tentatively TRBD2 (6 bases). The CDR3 covers 20 residues. Germline values: CDR1 SGDLS, CDR2 YYNGEE. Trimming left V 2 bases short and J 1 base short, with 25 bases between. In DNA form, the CDR3 reads TGTGCCAGCAGCGTTGGTTCGGGAGCCTACGGGTCTTGGGCCAAAAACATTCAGTACTTC. Translating it yields CASSVGSGAYGSWAKNIQYF.

In its sample, this clonotype was seen many times. V is TRBV7-3 and J is TRBJ1-2, with TRBD1 matching 10 bases. The germline V gene has CDR1 SGHTA and CDR2 FQGTGA. V lost 5 bases, J lost 4 bases, and 7 bases stayed unmatched. The CDR3 has 15 residues. The CDR3 nucleotides are TGTGCCAGCAGCCCCGGGACAGGGGCTACCTATGGCTACACCTTC. Translated: CASSPGTGATYGYTF. The full variable domain, in which reference TRBV7-3 and TRBJ1-2 provide the parts outside the CDR3, is GAGVSQTPSNKVTEKGKYVELRCDPISGHTALYWYRQSLGQGPEFLIYFQGTGAADDSGLPNDRFFAVRPEGSVSTLKIQRTERGDSAVYLCASSPGTGATYGYTFGSGTRLTVV.

The chain employs TRBV18 and TRBJ2-3; no definite D call. V gave up 4 bases and J gave up 0 bases, with 11 bases separating them. CDR3 length equals 15 residues. The germline CDR1 and CDR2 sequences are KGHSH and LQKENI. CDR3 bases: TGTGCCAGCTCACTACTGGGCGGTAGCACAGATACGCAGTATTTT. It encodes CASSLLGGSTDTQYF. Full variable domain (outside the CDR3, taken from reference TRBV18 and TRBJ2-3): NAGVMQNPRHLVRRRGQEARLRCSPMKGHSHVYWYRQLPEEGLKFMVYLQKENIIDESGMPKERFSAEFPKEGPSILRIQQVVRGDSAAYFCASSLLGGSTDTQYFGPGTRLTVL.

This clonotype was detected only once. At one end the junction does not follow the germline gene, possibly because of a read error. This sequence joins TRBV6-2 or TRBV6-3 and TRBJ2-7; D uncertain. This CDR3 is 11 amino acids long. Germline V gene lookup returns CDR1 MNHEY and CDR2 SVGEGT. The CDR3 reads CAGSYSYEQYF. The CDR3 DNA reads TGTGCCGGCAGTTACTCGTACGAGCAGTACTTC.

In this sample, this clonotype turned up a few times. This chain connects TRBV20-1 to TRBJ2-7, with D perhaps being TRBD1 or TRBD2 (6 bases each). The CDR3 extends over 14 amino acids. The V end was cut by 4 bases, the J end by 3 bases, with 16 bases between. The germline CDR1 and CDR2 sequences are DFQATT and SNEGSKA (reference sequence). The CDR3 is CSAIPGGRGYEQYF. The CDR3 nucleotides read TGCAGTGCTATCCCCGGGGGCCGGGGCTACGAGCAGTACTTC.

The V gene is TRBV19, the J gene TRBJ1-5; a weak D match, TRBD1 (5 bases). The CDR3 has 15 amino acids. CDR1 LNHDA and CDR2 SQIVND come from the germline V gene (reference sequence). V was pared by 7 bases and J by 1 base, with 14 bases between. The CDR3 bases are TGTGCCAGTATCGGGTGGGCAGGGAGCAATCAGCCCCAGCATTTT. Its protein product is CASIGWAGSNQPQHF.

This clonotype came up many times. An end of the junction differs from the germline gene, which may be a read error. Here the CDR3 DNA reads TGTGCCAGCAGCTTAGGTTACGGCCACGGGGGCAACGTCCTGACTTTC. Residues: CASSLGYGHGGNVLTF. This chain joins TRBV11-2 and TRBJ2-6; possible D gene TRBD2, 6 bases. The CDR3 consists of 16 residues. Germline values: CDR1 SGHAT, CDR2 FQNNGV.

The table lists this clonotype with many counts. The chain combines TRBV11-2 with TRBJ2-5, with 11 bases lining up with TRBD2. Per the germline V gene, CDR1 is SGHAT and CDR2 is FQNNGV. J lost 2 bases, V lost 1 base, and 9 bases had no gene match. The CDR3 loop spans 18 amino acids. CDR3 sequence (DNA): TGTGCCAGCAGCTTAGGAGGGCCGGGACTAGCGGCTCAAGAGACCCAGTACTTC. Translated: CASSLGGPGLAAQETQYF.

The chain employs TRBV6-1 and TRBJ1-3; no clear D gene. Germline V CDR1 and CDR2: MNHNS, SASEGT. The CDR3 consists of 14 residues. Deletions cut 3 bases from V and 0 bases from J, with 6 bases between. In nucleotides, the CDR3 is TGTGCCAGCAGTGATGAACACTCTGGAAACACCATATATTTT. Amino acid sequence: CASSDEHSGNTIYF.

This clonotype was found many times. J is TRBJ1-5 and V is TRBV27; D is unresolved. The CDR3 sequence is 14 residues long. CDR1 is MNHEY, CDR2 SMNVEV, per germline (reference sequence). V was shortened by 2 bases and J by 1 base, with 6 bases between the two germline ends. The chain's CDR3 is CASSLRMSNQPQHF. For the CDR3, the DNA is TGTGCCAGCAGTTTACGTATGAGCAATCAGCCCCAGCATTTT.

A few counts support this clonotype. V usage is TRBV7-2 and J usage is TRBJ2-7; 14 nucleotides agree with TRBD2. From germline, CDR1 is SGHTA and CDR2 FQGNSA. The CDR3 length is 16 residues. The V segment lost 5 bases and the J segment 5 bases; nucleotides outside the gene matches: 8. CDR3 loop: CASSPTSGGAFNEQYF. The CDR3 DNA is TGTGCCAGCAGCCCGACTAGCGGGGGGGCCTTCAACGAGCAGTACTTC.

The CDR3 DNA follows: TGCAGTGCTAGAGGAGGGGGGCGGGGGAGCTCCTACGAGCAGTACTTC. This codes for CSARGGGRGSSYEQYF. The chain combines TRBV20-1 with TRBJ2-7, with a tentative D call TRBD2 (7 bases). This CDR3 has 16 residues. Looked up from germline, CDR1 is DFQATT and CDR2 is SNEGSKA (reference sequence). The V and J ends lost 1 base and 0 bases respectively, with 16 bases between them.

Many counts were recorded for this clonotype. The V gene is TRBV6-1, the J gene TRBJ1-2; D is ambiguous. Trimming left V 5 bases short and J 8 bases short, with 15 bases between. From germline, CDR1 is MNHNS and CDR2 SASEGT. The CDR3 runs 13 residues. CDR3 nucleotides: TGTGCCAGCAGTACGGATCCAATTGGGGGCTACACCTTC. This gives the protein CASSTDPIGGYTF.

This clonotype was counted ten times or more. The chain carries TRBV12-5 and TRBJ2-5; 8 nucleotides align to TRBD1. From germline, CDR1 is LGHNT and CDR2 FRNRAP. Unmatched junction bases numbered 7, after V lost 5 bases and J lost 2 bases. CDR3 length equals 15 residues. The CDR3 DNA reads as TGTGCTAGTGGTCAAGGACAGGGCGCTCAAGAGACCCAGTACTTC. Residues: CASGQGQGAQETQYF.

On this clonotype itself: It may be a read error: a sequence one base away is much more abundant. Lacking the conserved final phenylalanine or tryptophan, this CDR3 likely reflects a read error. The chain carries TRBV12-5 and TRBJ2-4; D call uncertain. This CDR3 region has 11 residues. Trimming left V 4 bases short and J 7 bases short, with 5 bases between. Germline lookup yields CDR1 LGHNT and CDR2 FRNRAP. In nucleotides, the CDR3 is TGTGCTAGTGGTTATGGGAACATTCAGTACCTC. Protein product: CASGYGNIQYL.

This clonotype was counted ten times or more. The rearrangement joins TRBV2 to TRBJ1-5, with unresolved D. CDR1 SNHLY and CDR2 FYNNEI come from the germline V gene. Trimming shortened V by 8 bases and J by 0 bases, and 8 bases separated the two germline ends. This CDR3 spans 13 amino acids. CDR3 DNA: TGTGCCAGCGGTGGGTATAGCAATCAGCCCCAGCATTTT. Translation: CASGGYSNQPQHF.

Many counts were recorded for this clonotype. The rearrangement links TRBV28 to TRBJ1-2; D is perhaps TRBD1 (6 bases). Germline assignment: CDR1 MDHEN and CDR2 SYDVKM. V lost 2 bases and J lost 4, with 11 bases in between. This CDR3 has 14 residues. The CDR3 coding sequence is TGTGCCAGCAGTTTACGGGGGGCTTCCTATGGCTACACCTTC. Translated: CASSLRGASYGYTF.

This chain links TRBV14 with TRBJ2-2; D is ambiguous. The CDR3 spans 15 residues. Germline values: CDR1 SGHDN, CDR2 FVKESK. Trimming stripped 1 base from V and 3 bases from J, with 9 bases between. The CDR3 reads CASSQGGSYTGELFF. The DNA for the CDR3 is TGTGCCAGCAGCCAAGGGGGATCCTACACCGGGGAGCTGTTTTTT. Full variable domain (missing parts from reference TRBV14 and TRBJ2-2): EAGVTQFPSHSVIEKGQTVTLRCDPISGHDNLYWYRRVMGKEIKFLLHFVKESKQDESGMPNNRFLAERTGGTYSTLKVQPAELEDSGVYFCASSQGGSYTGELFFGEGSRLTVL.